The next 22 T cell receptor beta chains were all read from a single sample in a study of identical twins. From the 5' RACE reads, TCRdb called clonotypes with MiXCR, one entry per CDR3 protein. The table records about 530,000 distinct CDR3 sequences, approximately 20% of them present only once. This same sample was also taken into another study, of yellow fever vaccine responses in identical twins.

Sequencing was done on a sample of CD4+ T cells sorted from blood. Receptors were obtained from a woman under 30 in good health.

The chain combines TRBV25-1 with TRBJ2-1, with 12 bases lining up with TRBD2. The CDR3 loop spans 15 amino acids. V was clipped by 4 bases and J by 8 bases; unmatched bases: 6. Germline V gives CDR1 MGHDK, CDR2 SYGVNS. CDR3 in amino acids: CASSARLAGDHEQFF. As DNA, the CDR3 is TGTGCCAGCAGTGCCCGACTAGCGGGGGACCATGAGCAGTTCTTC.

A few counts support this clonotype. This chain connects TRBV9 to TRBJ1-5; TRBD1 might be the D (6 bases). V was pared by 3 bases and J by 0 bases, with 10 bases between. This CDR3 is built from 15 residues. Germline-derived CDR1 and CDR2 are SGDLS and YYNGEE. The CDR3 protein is CASSADSYSNQPQHF. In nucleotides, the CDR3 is TGTGCCAGCAGCGCGGACAGTTATAGCAATCAGCCCCAGCATTTT.

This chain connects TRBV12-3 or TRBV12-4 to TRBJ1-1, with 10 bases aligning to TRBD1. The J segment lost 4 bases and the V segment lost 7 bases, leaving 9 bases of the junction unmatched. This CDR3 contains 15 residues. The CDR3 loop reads CASTRVGTGATEAFF. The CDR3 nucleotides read TGTGCCAGCACCCGAGTTGGGACAGGGGCCACTGAAGCTTTCTTT.

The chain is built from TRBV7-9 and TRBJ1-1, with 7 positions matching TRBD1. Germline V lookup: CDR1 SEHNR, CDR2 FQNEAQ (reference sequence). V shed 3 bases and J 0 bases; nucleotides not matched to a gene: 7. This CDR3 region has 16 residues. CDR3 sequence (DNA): TGTGCCAGCAGCTTGGATCTGACAGGGTTGAACACTGAAGCTTTCTTT. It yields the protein CASSLDLTGLNTEAFF.

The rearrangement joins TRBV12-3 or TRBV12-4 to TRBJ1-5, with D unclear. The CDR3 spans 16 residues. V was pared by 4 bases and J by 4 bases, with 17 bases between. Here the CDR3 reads CASSSTTRLGNQPQHF. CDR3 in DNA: TGTGCCAGCAGTTCCACGACAAGACTGGGAAATCAGCCCCAGCATTTT.

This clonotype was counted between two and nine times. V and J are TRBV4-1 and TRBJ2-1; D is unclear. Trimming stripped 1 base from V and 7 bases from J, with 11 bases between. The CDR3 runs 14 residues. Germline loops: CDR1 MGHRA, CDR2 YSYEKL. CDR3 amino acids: CASSQVAAYNEQFF. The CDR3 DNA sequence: TGCGCCAGCAGCCAAGTGGCAGCGTATAATGAGCAGTTCTTC.

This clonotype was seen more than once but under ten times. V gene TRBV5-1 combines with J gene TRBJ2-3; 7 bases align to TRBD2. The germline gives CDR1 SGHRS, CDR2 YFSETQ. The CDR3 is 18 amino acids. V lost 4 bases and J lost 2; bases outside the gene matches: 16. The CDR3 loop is CASSLALRGDGTTDTQYF. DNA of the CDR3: TGCGCCAGCAGCCTGGCACTACGGGGGGATGGGACCACAGATACGCAGTATTTT.

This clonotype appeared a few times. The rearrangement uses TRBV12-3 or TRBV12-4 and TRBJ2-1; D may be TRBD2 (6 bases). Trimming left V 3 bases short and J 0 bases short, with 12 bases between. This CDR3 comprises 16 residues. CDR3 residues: CASSLWGAGSYNEQFF. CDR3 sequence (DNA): TGTGCCAGCAGTTTGTGGGGAGCGGGCTCCTACAATGAGCAGTTCTTC.

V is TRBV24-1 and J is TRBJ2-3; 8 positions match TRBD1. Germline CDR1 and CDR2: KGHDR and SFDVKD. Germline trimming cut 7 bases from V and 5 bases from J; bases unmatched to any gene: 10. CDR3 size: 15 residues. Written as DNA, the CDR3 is TGTGCCACCAGCACTCGGACAGGGCTTGTAGATACGCAGTATTTT. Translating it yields CATSTRTGLVDTQYF.

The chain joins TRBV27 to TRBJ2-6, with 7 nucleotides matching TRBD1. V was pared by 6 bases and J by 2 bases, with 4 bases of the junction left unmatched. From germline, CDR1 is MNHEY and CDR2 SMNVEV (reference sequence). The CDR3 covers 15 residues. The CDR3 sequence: CASRPTGAGANVLTF. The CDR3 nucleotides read TGTGCCAGCAGGCCAACAGGGGCTGGGGCCAACGTCCTGACTTTC.

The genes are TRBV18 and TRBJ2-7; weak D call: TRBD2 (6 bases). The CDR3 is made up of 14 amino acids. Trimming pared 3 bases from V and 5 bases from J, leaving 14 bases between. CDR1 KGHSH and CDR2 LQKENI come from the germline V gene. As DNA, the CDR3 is TGTGCCAGCTCACCGCCCGGGACTTCCAACGAGCAGTACGTC. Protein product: CASSPPGTSNEQYV.

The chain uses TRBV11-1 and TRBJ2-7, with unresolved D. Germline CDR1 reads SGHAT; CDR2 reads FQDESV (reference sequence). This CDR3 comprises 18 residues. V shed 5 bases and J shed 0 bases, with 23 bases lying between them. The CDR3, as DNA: TGTGCCAGCAGCCCCACTCCGACCGGCTTAGGAAGCTCCTACGAGCAGTACTTC. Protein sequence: CASSPTPTGLGSSYEQYF.

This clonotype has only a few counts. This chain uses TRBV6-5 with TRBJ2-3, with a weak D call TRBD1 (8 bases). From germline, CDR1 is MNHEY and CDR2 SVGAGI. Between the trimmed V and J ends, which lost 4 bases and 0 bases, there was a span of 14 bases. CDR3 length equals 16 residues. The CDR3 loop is CASSFGQGLSTDTQYF. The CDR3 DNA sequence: TGTGCCAGCAGTTTCGGACAGGGACTAAGCACAGATACGCAGTATTTT.

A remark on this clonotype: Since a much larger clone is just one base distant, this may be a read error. CDR3 nucleotide sequence: TGCGCCAGCAGGTCTAGCGGGGACCCCTACAATGAGCAGTTCTTC. Translated: CASRSSGDPYNEQFF. This chain joins TRBV5-1 and TRBJ2-1; 9 bases are a match to TRBD2. CDR3 length: 15 amino acids. Germline loops: CDR1 SGHRS, CDR2 YFSETQ. The trim removed 5 bases at V and 2 bases at J, leaving 5 bases unmatched.

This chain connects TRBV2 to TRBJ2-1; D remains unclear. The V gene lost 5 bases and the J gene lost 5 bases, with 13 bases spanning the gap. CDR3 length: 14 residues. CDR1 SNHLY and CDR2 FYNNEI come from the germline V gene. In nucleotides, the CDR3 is TGTGCCAGCAGTAGGTACAGTGAGGACAATGAGCAGTTCTTC. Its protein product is CASSRYSEDNEQFF.

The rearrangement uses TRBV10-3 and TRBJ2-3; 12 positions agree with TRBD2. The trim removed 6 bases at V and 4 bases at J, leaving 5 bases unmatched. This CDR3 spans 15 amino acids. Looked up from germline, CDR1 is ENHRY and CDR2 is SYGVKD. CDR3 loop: CAIRRLAGDADTQYF. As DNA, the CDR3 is TGTGCCATCAGGAGACTAGCGGGAGACGCAGATACGCAGTATTTT.

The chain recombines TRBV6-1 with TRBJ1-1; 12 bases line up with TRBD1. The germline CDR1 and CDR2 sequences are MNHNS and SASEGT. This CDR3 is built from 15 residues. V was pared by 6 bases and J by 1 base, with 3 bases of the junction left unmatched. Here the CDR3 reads CASRGQGAGNTEAFF. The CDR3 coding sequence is TGTGCCAGCAGGGGACAGGGGGCAGGGAACACTGAAGCTTTCTTT.

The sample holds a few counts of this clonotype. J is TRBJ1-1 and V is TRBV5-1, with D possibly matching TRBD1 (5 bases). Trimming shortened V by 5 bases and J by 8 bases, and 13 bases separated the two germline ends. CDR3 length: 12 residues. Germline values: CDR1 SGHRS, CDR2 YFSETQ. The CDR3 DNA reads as TGCGCCAGCAGGGGGGAGTGGACGGAAGCTTTCTTT. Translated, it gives CASRGEWTEAFF.

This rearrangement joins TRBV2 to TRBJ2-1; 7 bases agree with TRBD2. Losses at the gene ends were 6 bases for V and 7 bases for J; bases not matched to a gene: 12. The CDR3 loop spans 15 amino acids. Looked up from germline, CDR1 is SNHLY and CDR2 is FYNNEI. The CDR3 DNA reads TGTGCCAGCAGCCCGGAGGGAGGGCCAGAAAATGAGCAGTTCTTC. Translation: CASSPEGGPENEQFF. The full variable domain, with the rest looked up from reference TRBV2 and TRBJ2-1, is EPEVTQTPSHQVTQMGQEVILRCVPISNHLYFYWYRQILGQKVEFLVSFYNNEISEKSEIFDDQFSVERPDGSNFTLKIRSTKLEDSAMYFCASSPEGGPENEQFFGPGTRLTVL.

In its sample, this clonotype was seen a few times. The CDR3 DNA follows: TGTGCCAGCAGTGGGACTAGCGGGGGGACGACCCAGTACTTC. It yields the protein CASSGTSGGTTQYF. The gene calls are TRBV12-3 or TRBV12-4 and TRBJ2-5; TRBD2 agrees at 15 bases. After removal of 5 bases from V and 7 bases from J, the junction contained 2 bases not matched to a gene. There are 14 residues in the CDR3.

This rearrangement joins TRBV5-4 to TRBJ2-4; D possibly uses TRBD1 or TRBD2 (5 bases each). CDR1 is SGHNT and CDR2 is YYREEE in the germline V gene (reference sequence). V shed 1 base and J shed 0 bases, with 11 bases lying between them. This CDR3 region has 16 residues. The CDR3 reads CASSLLGETAKNIQYF. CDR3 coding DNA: TGTGCCAGCAGCTTGTTGGGGGAGACAGCCAAAAACATTCAGTACTTC.

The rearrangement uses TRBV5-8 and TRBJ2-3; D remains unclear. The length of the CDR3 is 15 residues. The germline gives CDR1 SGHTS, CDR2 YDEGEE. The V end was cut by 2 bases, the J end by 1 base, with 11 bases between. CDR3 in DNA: TGTGCCAGCAGCTTAGTAAGGGTGGGCACAGATACGCAGTATTTT. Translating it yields CASSLVRVGTDTQYF.